What follows are 30 T cell receptor beta chains derived from one specimen sequenced in a study of T cell responses to AZD1222 COVID-19 vaccine. Using immunoSEQ multiplex PCR, the repertoire was profiled, and TCRdb retains in-frame clones only, with some absent. The repertoire includes approximately 81,000 clones, about 93% of them detected once, and less than 5.5% sits in the top ten. The source was peripheral blood, collected on day 0 of MenACWY control vaccination. All receptors derive from an adult in good health.

This chain connects TRBV5-5 to TRBJ2-7; TRBD2 aligns across 7 bases. V lost 1 base, J lost 5 bases, and 6 bases stayed unmatched. Germline CDR1 and CDR2: SGHKS and YYEKEE (reference sequence). CDR3 length equals 14 residues. The CDR3 DNA reads as TGTGCCAGCAGCTTGCGGACTAGTGGCCACGAGCAGTACTTC. Translated: CASSLRTSGHEQYF.

The V and J genes are TRBV6-5 and TRBJ2-3; the match to TRBD2 covers 10 bases. The trim removed 3 bases at V and 5 bases at J, leaving 2 bases unmatched. CDR1 and CDR2 (germline): MNHEY, SVGAGI. The CDR3 totals 14 residues. In DNA, the CDR3 is TGTGCCAGCAGTTATGTAGCGGGAGGAGATACGCAGTATTTT. Translation gives CASSYVAGGDTQYF.

The chain recombines TRBV11-2 with TRBJ2-7, with D unclear. Germline V lookup: CDR1 SGHAT, CDR2 FQNNGV. The CDR3 runs 12 residues. V lost 6 bases, J lost 6 bases, and 12 bases lay in between. DNA for the CDR3: TGTGCCAGCAGACACTCTAGACTCGAGCAGTACTTC. Translation: CASRHSRLEQYF.

The chain combines TRBV12-3 or TRBV12-4 with TRBJ1-2; 8 nucleotides align to TRBD1. J was trimmed by 7 bases and V by 10 bases; bases with no gene match: 8. The CDR3 is 12 residues long. This CDR3 is CATLQGARGYTF. The CDR3 nucleotides are TGTGCCACCCTCCAGGGGGCTCGTGGCTACACCTTC.

The rearrangement uses TRBV12-3 or TRBV12-4 and TRBJ2-1; 7 bases match TRBD2. CDR3 length: 13 residues. The trim removed 5 bases at V and 7 bases at J, leaving 5 bases unmatched. The CDR3 DNA sequence: TGTGCCAGCAGTCCCTGGGGGGGTAATGAGCAGTTCTTC. Its protein is CASSPWGGNEQFF.

J is TRBJ2-7 and V is TRBV21-1; TRBD2, the D gene given by the table, was not confirmed from the DNA. TRBV21-1 is shown as a pseudogene. There are 17 residues in the CDR3. This CDR3 is CASSQNKAGRSSYEQYF. The DNA of the CDR3 is TGTGCCAGCAGTCAAAACAAAGCGGGCCGTAGCTCCTACGAGCAGTACTTC.

The gene calls are TRBV7-9 and TRBJ1-1; D unclear. Germline CDR1 and CDR2: SEHNR and FQNEAQ (reference sequence). CDR3 length: 13 residues. V was clipped by 5 bases and J by 7 bases, with 14 bases between them. The CDR3 region is CASSPGRDGEAFF. CDR3 nucleotide sequence: TGTGCCAGCAGCCCGGGAAGAGACGGTGAAGCTTTCTTT.

The chain carries TRBV29-1 and TRBJ2-7; tentative D call: TRBD1 (6 bases). Germline V gene lookup returns CDR1 SQVTM and CDR2 ANQGSEA. The CDR3 has 11 amino acids. V lost 3 bases and J lost 3, with 6 bases in between. DNA for the CDR3: TGCAGCGTTGAGGACAGCTACGAGCAGTACTTC. Translating it yields CSVEDSYEQYF.

This chain uses TRBV27 with TRBJ2-5; TRBD2 matches at 11 bases. The germline gives CDR1 MNHEY, CDR2 SMNVEV (reference sequence). This CDR3 spans 15 amino acids. V lost 3 bases and J lost 4; bases outside the gene matches: 4. Here the CDR3 reads CASSFTGTSGETQYF. CDR3 in DNA: TGTGCCAGCAGTTTCACCGGGACTAGCGGAGAGACCCAGTACTTC.

This clone was seen just once. V is TRBV5-1 and J is TRBJ2-1, with 14 bases identical to TRBD2. The germline V gene encodes CDR1 SGHRS and CDR2 YFSETQ. The CDR3 runs 15 residues. The V and J ends lost 1 base and 12 bases, in that order; junction bases with no gene match: 6. As DNA, the CDR3 is TGCGCCAGCAGCTTGTGGGGACTAGCGGGAGTTGGGCAGTTCTTC. As protein: CASSLWGLAGVGQFF.

This rearrangement joins TRBV19 to TRBJ2-2, with TRBD2 identical over 8 bases. CDR1 and CDR2 from the germline V gene are LNHDA and SQIVND (reference sequence). The ends lost 1 base at V and 4 bases at J; junction bases unmatched: 5. The CDR3 totals 16 residues. In DNA, the CDR3 is TGTGCCAGTAGTATAGCGGGAGGGCCGGTCACCGGGGAGCTGTTTTTT. This translates into CASSIAGGPVTGELFF. The variable domain in full, completed from reference TRBV19 and TRBJ2-2, reads DGGITQSPKYLFRKEGQNVTLSCEQNLNHDAMYWYRQDPGQGLRLIYYSQIVNDFQKGDIAEGYSVSREKKESFPLTVTSAQKNPTAFYLCASSIAGGPVTGELFFGEGSRLTVL.

V and J are TRBV7-9 and TRBJ1-1; D perhaps matches TRBD1 (6 bases). The germline V gene encodes CDR1 SEHNR and CDR2 FQNEAQ (reference sequence). Trimming pared 5 bases from V and 1 base from J, leaving 14 bases between. CDR3 length: 15 residues. The CDR3 DNA follows: TGTGCCAGCAGCGTGCGGGACAACCGGAACACTGAAGCTTTCTTT. Amino acids: CASSVRDNRNTEAFF.

The rearrangement joins TRBV5-5 to TRBJ2-2, with D uncertain. Trimming pared 0 bases from V and 6 bases from J, leaving 6 bases between. The CDR3 runs 13 residues. Germline-derived CDR1 and CDR2 are SGHKS and YYEKEE (reference sequence). The CDR3 region is CASSLEWAGELFF. CDR3 coding DNA: TGTGCCAGCAGCTTGGAGTGGGCCGGGGAGCTGTTTTTT.

This clone was observed once. The CDR3 DNA is TGCGCCAGCAGCCCGGGTACGAACACTGAAGCTTTCTTT. Its protein is CASSPGTNTEAFF. J is TRBJ1-1 and V is TRBV5-1, with D hard to call. The CDR3 is 13 residues long. Germline-derived CDR1 and CDR2 are SGHRS and YFSETQ. Between the trimmed V and J ends, which lost 4 bases and 1 base, there was a span of 8 bases.

This clone was seen only once. J is TRBJ2-7 and V is TRBV30, with no clear D. CDR1 is GTSNPN, CDR2 SVGIG, per germline (reference sequence). Trimming took 0 bases from V and 5 from J, leaving 11 bases between them. The CDR3 has 13 amino acids. The CDR3 nucleotides read TGTGCCTGGAGTGTACAAGTAACGGACGAGCAGTACTTC. Amino acid sequence: CAWSVQVTDEQYF. The entire variable domain, with the rest obtained from reference TRBV30 and TRBJ2-7, is as follows: SQTIHQWPATLVQPVGSPLSLECTVEGTSNPNLYWYRQAAGRGLQLLFYSVGIGQISSEVPQNLSASRPQDRQFILSSKKLLLSDSGFYLCAWSVQVTDEQYFGPGTRLTVT.

The sample holds one count of this clone. This rearrangement joins TRBV25-1 to TRBJ1-3; D remains unclear. The CDR3 covers 13 residues. The V end was cut by 5 bases, the J end by 0 bases, with 5 bases between. Per the germline V gene, CDR1 is MGHDK and CDR2 is SYGVNS. CDR3 loop: CASSPHSGNTIYF. DNA for the CDR3: TGTGCCAGCAGTCCGCACTCTGGAAACACCATATATTTT.

This clone was counted a single time. The gene calls are TRBV10-3 and TRBJ1-1, with D perhaps TRBD1 (5 bases). Per germline, CDR1 ENHRY and CDR2 SYGVKD. The V and J ends lost 4 bases and 2 bases respectively, with 11 bases between them. The CDR3 has 14 amino acids. The CDR3 DNA follows: TGTGCCATCAGTGGGGGGTTGGTAAACACTGAAGCTTTCTTT. It yields the protein CAISGGLVNTEAFF.

The CDR3 here is CASSLSGEGPNEQFF. The CDR3 DNA sequence: TGTGCCAGCAGCTTATCGGGGGAGGGCCCCAATGAGCAGTTCTTC. This chain links TRBV7-2 with TRBJ2-1, with 7 bases identical to TRBD2. V lost 2 bases to trimming and J lost 6 bases; unmatched junction nucleotides: 7. The CDR3 totals 15 residues. Germline V gene lookup returns CDR1 SGHTA and CDR2 FQGNSA.

This chain uses TRBV11-2 with TRBJ2-1; TRBD2 matches 9 bases. The CDR3 contains 15 residues. V dropped 4 bases and J dropped 0; count of bases not matched to a gene: 1. CDR1 and CDR2 from the germline V gene are SGHAT and FQNNGV. The CDR3 DNA reads as TGTGCCAGCAGCTCTAGCGGGAACTCCTACAATGAGCAGTTCTTC. Residues: CASSSSGNSYNEQFF.

The chain has TRBV24-1 and TRBJ2-5, with 12 positions matching TRBD2. This CDR3 is 15 amino acids long. From germline, CDR1 is KGHDR and CDR2 SFDVKD. J was trimmed by 3 bases and V by 4 bases; bases with no gene match: 2. The CDR3: CATSDRTSGEETQYF. In DNA, the CDR3 is TGTGCCACCAGTGACCGGACTAGCGGGGAAGAGACCCAGTACTTC.

V and J are TRBV29-1 and TRBJ2-1; 9 nucleotides match TRBD2. J gave up 8 bases and V 4 bases, and 6 bases lay outside the gene matches. This CDR3 region has 13 residues. Germline CDR1 and CDR2: SQVTM and ANQGSEA. The CDR3 region has the DNA TGCAGCGTTGCGTCTAGCGGGGCGGATGAGCAGTTCTTC. It codes for CSVASSGADEQFF.

The rearrangement links TRBV28 to TRBJ2-1; 10 nucleotides agree with TRBD2. This CDR3 comprises 15 residues. V lost 6 bases, J lost 8 bases, and 10 bases stayed unmatched. Germline CDR1 is MDHEN and CDR2 is SYDVKM. The CDR3 DNA is TGTGCCAGCAGAAGCCCTAGCGGGAGTACGGATGAGCAGTTCTTC. It is translated as CASRSPSGSTDEQFF.

Comment on this clone: A read error may produce the germline difference seen at one junction end. CDR3 bases: TGTGCCAGCAGTGAAGCGGTTCGGACGAATCAGGCCCAGCATTTT. It encodes CASSEAVRTNQAQHF. This sequence joins TRBV2 and TRBJ1-5; D gene unclear. The CDR3 covers 15 residues. CDR1 is SNHLY and CDR2 is FYNNEI in the germline V gene.

The J gene is TRBJ1-2, the V gene TRBV28; D is ambiguous. The V and J ends lost 5 bases and 8 bases respectively, with 12 bases between them. Germline loops: CDR1 MDHEN, CDR2 SYDVKM. The length of the CDR3 is 12 residues. The CDR3 nucleotides read TGTGCCAGCAGTCGGGGATCTAAAGGCTACACCTTC. This codes for CASSRGSKGYTF.

The chain couples TRBV28 to TRBJ1-1; perhaps TRBD1 as D (5 bases). Germline V gene sequence: CDR1 MDHEN, CDR2 SYDVKM. The CDR3 has 13 residues. V was clipped by 4 bases and J by 8 bases, with 14 bases between them. The CDR3 DNA reads as TGTGCCAGCAGTTATGGGATGGGGCCAGAAGCTTTCTTT. This sequence encodes CASSYGMGPEAFF.

In nucleotides, the CDR3 is TGTGCCACCAGTGACCCAACTAGCCCACAGTTCTTC. Translation gives CATSDPTSPQFF. J is TRBJ2-1 and V is TRBV24-1; possibly TRBD2 for D (6 bases). CDR1 and CDR2 (germline): KGHDR, SFDVKD. This CDR3 has 12 amino acids. V dropped 4 bases and J dropped 13 bases, with 13 bases sitting between them.

The genes are TRBV10-3 and TRBJ2-2; 14 positions agree with TRBD2. The germline V gene has CDR1 ENHRY and CDR2 SYGVKD. The CDR3 is made up of 16 amino acids. With 8 bases clipped from V and 1 base from J, the junction kept 3 bases outside the gene matches. CDR3 amino acids: CAIPGTSGRNTGELFF. The CDR3 DNA reads TGTGCCATCCCAGGGACTAGCGGGAGGAACACCGGGGAGCTGTTTTTT.

The chain uses TRBV9 and TRBJ1-1; D call uncertain. V was trimmed by 2 bases and J by 4 bases, leaving 15 bases between them. From germline, CDR1 is SGDLS and CDR2 YYNGEE. CDR3 length equals 15 residues. The DNA for the CDR3 is TGTGCCAGCAGCGTCGACGGACTGGAGGGCACTGAAGCTTTCTTT. Translation: CASSVDGLEGTEAFF.

J is TRBJ1-1 and V is TRBV6-6; D might be TRBD1 (5 bases). The germline gives CDR1 MNHNY, CDR2 SVGAGI (reference sequence). V was cut by 7 bases and J by 6 bases, with 12 bases left in between. The CDR3 length is 12 residues. This CDR3 is CASIAGVAEAFF. CDR3 DNA sequence: TGTGCCAGCATCGCGGGGGTCGCTGAAGCTTTCTTT.

The chain combines TRBV10-2 with TRBJ1-2; TRBD1 might be the D (6 bases). The ends were cut back, 2 bases at V and 8 bases at J, with 18 bases in the middle. The CDR3 totals 15 residues. The germline V gene has CDR1 WSHSY and CDR2 SAAADI. CDR3 protein: CASSEEWGGGQGYTF. Here the CDR3 DNA reads TGCGCCAGCAGTGAGGAATGGGGAGGGGGTCAGGGCTACACCTTC.